This T cell receptor (beta chain) originates from a study of T cell repertoires in cytomegalovirus infection. Study-wide background: Public TCR beta signatures marked donors with CMV infection and the matching HLA. Study-wide findings and caveats: Accumulated public TCR beta family frequency recognized individuals carrying CMV together with the relevant HLA. The response measured ex vivo was dominated by TCR beta clonotypes (HLA-C-restricted and CMV-specific).

The germline CDR1 and CDR2 sequences are KGHDR and SFDVKD. V was trimmed by 4 bases and J by 1 base, leaving 14 bases between them. This CDR3 region has 16 residues. This clonotype occurred a few times. Its target is not known. TCRdb independently ran MiXCR on the reads; one entry per CDR3 protein. This sample has around 740,000 distinct CDR3 sequences, with approximately 34% found just once. The clonotype was recovered from a human donor in good health (CMV status not recorded). Some clones in this sample may be carry-over from other donors' samples. The chain recombines TRBV24-1 with TRBJ2-3; TRBD2 is a possible D gene (5 bases). The sample taken for sequencing was PBMCs. CDR3 in DNA: TGTGCCACCAGTGACCCGGATCCGAGGGGCACAGATACGCAGTATTTT. Its protein product is CATSDPDPRGTDTQYF.